These 7 T cell receptor beta chains came from one sample sequenced in a study of blood T cell repertoires in COVID-19. Generated by immunoSEQ multiplex PCR, the TCRdb table keeps only in-frame clones and is missing some. Of about 360,000 clones detected, more than 65% appear once; the ten largest clones hold about 1.2%. The specimen was peripheral blood. All receptors derive from a human donor with acute or convalescent COVID-19. The donor label of this sample is uncertain.

The chain joins TRBV7-7 to TRBJ1-4; a weak D match, TRBD1 (6 bases). V lost 3 bases and J 0 bases, leaving 8 bases between the germline ends. The CDR3 contains 15 residues. Germline V gene lookup returns CDR1 SSHAT and CDR2 FNYEAQ (reference sequence). In nucleotides, the CDR3 is TGTGCCAGCAGCTTGAACAGGGCAACTAATGAAAAACTGTTTTTT. Its translation: CASSLNRATNEKLFF.

The table lists this clone with a count of one. The rearrangement uses TRBV2 and TRBJ1-2; 9 positions match TRBD1. The CDR3 loop spans 14 amino acids. The V and J ends lost 1 base and 5 bases, in that order; junction bases with no gene match: 2. Germline-derived CDR1 and CDR2 are SNHLY and FYNNEI. CDR3 in DNA: TGTGCCAGCAGTGAAGACAGGGGGCTGTATGGCTACACCTTC. Encoded protein: CASSEDRGLYGYTF.

The CDR3 here is CASRLQGSNQPQHF. The DNA of the CDR3 is TGTGCCAGCAGACTACAGGGATCCAATCAGCCCCAGCATTTT. The chain recombines TRBV6-6 with TRBJ1-5; tentatively, D is TRBD1 (6 bases). The germline V and J ends were trimmed by 6 bases and 3 bases, with 12 bases remaining between them. Germline V gives CDR1 MNHNY, CDR2 SVGAGI (reference sequence). There are 14 residues in the CDR3.

This chain links TRBV5-6 with TRBJ1-2; possible D gene TRBD1, 5 bases. This CDR3 has 16 residues. Trimming stripped 3 bases from V and 2 bases from J, with 17 bases between. CDR1 is SGHDT and CDR2 is YYEEEE in the germline V gene. As DNA, the CDR3 is TGTGCCAGCAGCTCCCTAGGGGCAGCGATGAACTATGGCTACACCTTC. This sequence encodes CASSSLGAAMNYGYTF.

The chain links TRBV21-1 to TRBJ1-5; the table's D call of TRBD1 was not tested on the DNA. TRBV21-1 is termed a pseudogene. The CDR3 length is 16 residues. The CDR3 sequence is CASSKGGHSQYQPQHF. Written as DNA, the CDR3 is TGTGCCAGCAGCAAAGGGGGGCACAGTCAATATCAGCCCCAGCATTTT.

The V call is TRBV28, the J call TRBJ2-7, with 8 positions matching TRBD1. This CDR3 is built from 13 residues. The junction had 13 bases not matched to a gene; V was cut back by 9 bases and J by 9 bases. CDR1 is MDHEN and CDR2 is SYDVKM in the germline V gene. The CDR3 DNA follows: TGTGCCAGTGAGACTACAGGGGGAATACTGCAGTACTTC. Its translation is CASETTGGILQYF.

V is TRBV21-1 and J is TRBJ1-1. TRBV21-1 is marked as a pseudogene. CDR3 length equals 19 residues. For the CDR3, the DNA is TGTGCCAGCAGCAAAAACCCGGACTCACTGTTACTTGGCGACACTGAAGCTTTCTTT. Its protein product is CASSKNPDSLLLGDTEAFF.